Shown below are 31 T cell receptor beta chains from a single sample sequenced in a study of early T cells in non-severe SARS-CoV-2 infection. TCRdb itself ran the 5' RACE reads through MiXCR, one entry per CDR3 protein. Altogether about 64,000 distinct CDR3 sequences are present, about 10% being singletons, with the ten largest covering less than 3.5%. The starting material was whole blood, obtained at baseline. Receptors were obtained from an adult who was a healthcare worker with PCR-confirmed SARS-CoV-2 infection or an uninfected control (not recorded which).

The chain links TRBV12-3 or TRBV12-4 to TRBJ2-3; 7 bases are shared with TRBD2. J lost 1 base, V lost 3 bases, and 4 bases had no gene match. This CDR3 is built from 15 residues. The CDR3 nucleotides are TGTGCCAGCAGTTTCGGCGGGAGCGGCACAGATACGCAGTATTTT. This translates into CASSFGGSGTDTQYF.

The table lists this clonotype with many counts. This CDR3 reads CASSQVQGQRYEQYF. Here the CDR3 DNA reads TGCGCCAGCAGCCAAGTTCAAGGTCAACGGTACGAGCAGTACTTC. The rearrangement uses TRBV4-3 and TRBJ2-7; D remains ambiguous. Germline V gene lookup returns CDR1 LGHNA and CDR2 YSLEER. The germline V and J ends were trimmed by 1 base and 4 bases, with 14 bases remaining between them. The CDR3 is 15 residues long.

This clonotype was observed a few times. The CDR3 nucleotides are TGTGCCAGCAGCTTCCGGGACACCTCCTACAATGAGCAGTTCTTC. Translation gives CASSFRDTSYNEQFF. V usage is TRBV7-8 and J usage is TRBJ2-1, with a tentative D call TRBD1 (6 bases). This CDR3 has 15 residues. The germline V gene encodes CDR1 SGHVS and CDR2 FQNEAQ. V gave up 3 bases and J gave up 0 bases, with 9 bases separating them.

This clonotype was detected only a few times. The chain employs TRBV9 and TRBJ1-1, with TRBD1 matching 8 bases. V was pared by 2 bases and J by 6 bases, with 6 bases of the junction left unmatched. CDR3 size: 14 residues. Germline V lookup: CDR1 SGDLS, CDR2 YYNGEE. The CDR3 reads CASSVGQASPEAFF. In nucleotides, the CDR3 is TGTGCCAGCAGCGTGGGACAGGCTTCCCCTGAAGCTTTCTTT. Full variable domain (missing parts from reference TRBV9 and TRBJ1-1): DSGVTQTPKHLITATGQRVTLRCSPRSGDLSVYWYQQSLDQGLQFLIQYYNGEERAKGNILERFSAQQFPDLHSELNLSSLELGDSALYFCASSVGQASPEAFFGQGTRLTVV.

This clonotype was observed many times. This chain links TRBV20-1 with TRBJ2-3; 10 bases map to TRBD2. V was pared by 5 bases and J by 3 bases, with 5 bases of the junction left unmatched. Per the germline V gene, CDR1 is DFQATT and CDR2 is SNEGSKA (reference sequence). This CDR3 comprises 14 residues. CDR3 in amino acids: CSALGLASTDTQYF. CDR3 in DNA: TGCAGTGCTCTGGGACTAGCGAGTACAGATACGCAGTATTTT.

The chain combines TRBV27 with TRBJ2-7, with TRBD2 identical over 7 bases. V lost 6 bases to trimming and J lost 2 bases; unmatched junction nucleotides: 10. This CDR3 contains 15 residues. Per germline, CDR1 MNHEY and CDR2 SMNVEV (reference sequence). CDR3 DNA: TGTGCCAGCAGCCCGGGGAGGGGAAACACCTACGAGCAGTACTTC. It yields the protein CASSPGRGNTYEQYF.

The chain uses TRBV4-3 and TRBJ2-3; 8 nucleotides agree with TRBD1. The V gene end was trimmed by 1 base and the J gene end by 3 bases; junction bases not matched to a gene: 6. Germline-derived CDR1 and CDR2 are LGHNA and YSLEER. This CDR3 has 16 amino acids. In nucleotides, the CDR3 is TGCGCCAGCAGCCAAGGGTGGCAGGGGGCTACAGATACGCAGTATTTT. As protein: CASSQGWQGATDTQYF.

CDR3 DNA: TGTGCCAGCAGCTTACGTCTGAGGGGCGGGGGCCTAGAGTGGGAGCAGTACTTC. Translated, it gives CASSLRLRGGGLEWEQYF. The genes are TRBV11-2 and TRBJ2-7; tentatively, D is TRBD2 (7 bases). The CDR3 sequence is 18 residues long. V was cut by 2 bases and J by 7 bases, with 27 bases left in between. Per the germline V gene, CDR1 is SGHAT and CDR2 is FQNNGV.

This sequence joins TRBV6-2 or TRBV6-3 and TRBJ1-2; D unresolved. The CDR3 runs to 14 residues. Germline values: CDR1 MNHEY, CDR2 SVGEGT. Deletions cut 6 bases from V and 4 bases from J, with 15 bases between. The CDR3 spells CASRHPKNLYGYTF. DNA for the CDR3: TGTGCCAGCAGACACCCGAAGAACCTCTATGGCTACACCTTC.

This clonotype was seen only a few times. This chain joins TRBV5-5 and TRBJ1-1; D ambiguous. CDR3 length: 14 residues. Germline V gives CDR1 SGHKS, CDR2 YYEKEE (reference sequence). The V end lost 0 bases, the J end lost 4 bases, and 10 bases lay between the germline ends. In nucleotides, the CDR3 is TGTGCCAGCAGCTTGGGGGAATGGGTCACTGAAGCTTTCTTT. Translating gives CASSLGEWVTEAFF.

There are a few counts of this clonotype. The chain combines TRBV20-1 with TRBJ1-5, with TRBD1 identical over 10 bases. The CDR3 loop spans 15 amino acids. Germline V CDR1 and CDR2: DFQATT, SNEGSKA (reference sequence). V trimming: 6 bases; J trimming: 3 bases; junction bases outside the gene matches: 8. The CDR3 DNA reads TGCAGTGCCCGGGACAGGGGATGGTACAATCAGCCCCAGCATTTT. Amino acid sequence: CSARDRGWYNQPQHF.

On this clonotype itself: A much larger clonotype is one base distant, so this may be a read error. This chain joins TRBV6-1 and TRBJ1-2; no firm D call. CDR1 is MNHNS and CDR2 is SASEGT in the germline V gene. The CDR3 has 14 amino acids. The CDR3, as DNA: TGTGCCGGCAGTGAGAGATCTCTGAGTCCCGGCTACACCTTC. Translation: CAGSERSLSPGYTF.

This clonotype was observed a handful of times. The CDR3 nucleotides read TGTGCCAGCAACCCGGGGGAACCCACCGGGGAGCTGTTTTTT. Residues: CASNPGEPTGELFF. This chain links TRBV2 with TRBJ2-2; D is perhaps TRBD2 (6 bases). V was pared by 7 bases and J by 4 bases, with 13 bases between. Per the germline V gene, CDR1 is SNHLY and CDR2 is FYNNEI. The CDR3 consists of 14 residues.

The CDR3 reads CASSEAGGHNEQFF. The CDR3, as DNA: TGTGCCAGCAGTGAAGCGGGGGGGCACAATGAGCAGTTCTTC. V usage is TRBV6-4 and J usage is TRBJ2-1, with 10 bases lining up with TRBD2. Trimming at V came to 3 bases and at J to 5 bases, leaving 1 base not matched to a gene. This CDR3 has 14 residues. Germline lookup yields CDR1 MRHNA and CDR2 SNTAGT.

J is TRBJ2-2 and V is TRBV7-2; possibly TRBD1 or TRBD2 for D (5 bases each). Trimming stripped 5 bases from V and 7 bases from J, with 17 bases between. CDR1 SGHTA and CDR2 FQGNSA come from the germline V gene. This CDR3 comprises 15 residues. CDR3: CASSPGAPSGGELFF. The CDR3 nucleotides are TGTGCCAGCAGCCCCGGGGCCCCGTCCGGCGGGGAGCTGTTTTTT.

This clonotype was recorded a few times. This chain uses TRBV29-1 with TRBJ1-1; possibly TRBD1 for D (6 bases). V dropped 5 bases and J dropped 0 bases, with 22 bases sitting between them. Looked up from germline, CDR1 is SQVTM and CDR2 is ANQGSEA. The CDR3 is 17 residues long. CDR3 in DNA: TGCAGCGTTTCCCCCGGGGCACAGGGACCGATGAACACTGAAGCTTTCTTT. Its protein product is CSVSPGAQGPMNTEAFF.

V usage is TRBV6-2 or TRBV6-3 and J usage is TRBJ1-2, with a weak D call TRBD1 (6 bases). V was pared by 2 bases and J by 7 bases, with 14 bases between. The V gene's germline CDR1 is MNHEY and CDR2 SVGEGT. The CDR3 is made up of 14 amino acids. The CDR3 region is CASSYNTGRRGYTF. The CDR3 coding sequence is TGTGCCAGCAGTTACAATACAGGGCGTCGTGGCTACACCTTC.

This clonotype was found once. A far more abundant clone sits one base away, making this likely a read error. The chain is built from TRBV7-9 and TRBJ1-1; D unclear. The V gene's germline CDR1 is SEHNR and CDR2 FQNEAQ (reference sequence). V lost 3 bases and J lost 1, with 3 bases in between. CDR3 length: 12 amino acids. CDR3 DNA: TGTGCCAGCAGCTTTGGGAACACTGAAGCTTTCTTT. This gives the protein CASSFGNTEAFF.

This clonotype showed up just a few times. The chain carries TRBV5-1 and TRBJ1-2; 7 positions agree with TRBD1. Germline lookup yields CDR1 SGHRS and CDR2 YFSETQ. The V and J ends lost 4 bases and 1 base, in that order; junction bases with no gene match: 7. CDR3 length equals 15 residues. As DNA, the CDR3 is TGCGCCAGCAGCGCGGCCGGGACAGATAACTATGGCTACACCTTC. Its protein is CASSAAGTDNYGYTF.

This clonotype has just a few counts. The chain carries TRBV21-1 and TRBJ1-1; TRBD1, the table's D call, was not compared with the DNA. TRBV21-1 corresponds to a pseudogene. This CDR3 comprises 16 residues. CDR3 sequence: CASGRGRTKPNTEAFF. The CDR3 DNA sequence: TGTGCCAGCGGCAGGGGGCGGACCAAACCGAACACTGAAGCTTTCTTT.

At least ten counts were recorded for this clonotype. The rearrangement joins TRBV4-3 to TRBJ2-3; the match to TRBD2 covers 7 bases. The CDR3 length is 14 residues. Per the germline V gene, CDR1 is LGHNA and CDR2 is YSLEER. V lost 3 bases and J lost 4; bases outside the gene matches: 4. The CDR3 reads CASSQGGTSDTQYF. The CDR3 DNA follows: TGCGCCAGCAGCCAGGGGGGGACCTCAGATACGCAGTATTTT.

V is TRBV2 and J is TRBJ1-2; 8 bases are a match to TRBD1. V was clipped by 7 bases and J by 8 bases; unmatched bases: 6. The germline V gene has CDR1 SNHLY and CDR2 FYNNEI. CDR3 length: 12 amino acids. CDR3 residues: CASTGQGRGYTF. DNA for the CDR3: TGTGCCAGCACAGGACAGGGTCGCGGCTACACCTTC.

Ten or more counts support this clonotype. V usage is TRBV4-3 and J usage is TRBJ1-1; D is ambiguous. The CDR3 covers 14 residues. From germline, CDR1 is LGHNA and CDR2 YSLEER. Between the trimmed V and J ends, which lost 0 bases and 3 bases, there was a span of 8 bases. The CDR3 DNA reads TGCGCCAGCAGCCAAGAGGCCGGACACACTGAAGCTTTCTTT. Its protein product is CASSQEAGHTEAFF.

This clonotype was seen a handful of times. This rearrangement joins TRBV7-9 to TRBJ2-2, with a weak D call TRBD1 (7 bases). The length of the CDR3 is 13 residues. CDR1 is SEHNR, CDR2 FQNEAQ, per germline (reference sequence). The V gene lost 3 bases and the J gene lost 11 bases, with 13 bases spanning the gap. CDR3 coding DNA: TGTGCCAGCAGCTTGGCTCAGGGGGGTGAGCTGTTTTTT. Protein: CASSLAQGGELFF.

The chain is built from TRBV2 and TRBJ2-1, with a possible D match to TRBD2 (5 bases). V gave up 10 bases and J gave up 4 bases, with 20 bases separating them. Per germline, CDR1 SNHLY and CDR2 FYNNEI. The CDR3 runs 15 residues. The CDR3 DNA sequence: TGTGCCACTCCGGGCGGGCCACCGTCTTACAATGAGCAGTTCTTC. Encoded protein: CATPGGPPSYNEQFF.

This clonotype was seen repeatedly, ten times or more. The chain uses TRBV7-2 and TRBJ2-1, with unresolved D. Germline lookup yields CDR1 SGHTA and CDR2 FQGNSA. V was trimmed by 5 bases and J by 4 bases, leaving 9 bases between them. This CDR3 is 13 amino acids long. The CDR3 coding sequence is TGTGCCAGCAGCCCCCTTTTGTACAATGAGCAGTTCTTC. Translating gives CASSPLLYNEQFF.

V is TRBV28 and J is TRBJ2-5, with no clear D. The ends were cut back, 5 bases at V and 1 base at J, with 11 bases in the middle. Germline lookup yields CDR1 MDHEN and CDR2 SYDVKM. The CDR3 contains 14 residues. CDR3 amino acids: CASSNWTIQETQYF. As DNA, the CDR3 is TGTGCCAGCAGTAACTGGACCATCCAAGAGACCCAGTACTTC.

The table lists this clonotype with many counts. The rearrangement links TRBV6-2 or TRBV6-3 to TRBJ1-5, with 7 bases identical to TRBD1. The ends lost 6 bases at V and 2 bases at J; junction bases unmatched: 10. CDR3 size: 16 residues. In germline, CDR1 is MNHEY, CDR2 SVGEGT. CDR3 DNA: TGTGCCAGCAGCACCTGGAGGGGGCCCGGCAATCAGCCCCAGCATTTT. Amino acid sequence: CASSTWRGPGNQPQHF.

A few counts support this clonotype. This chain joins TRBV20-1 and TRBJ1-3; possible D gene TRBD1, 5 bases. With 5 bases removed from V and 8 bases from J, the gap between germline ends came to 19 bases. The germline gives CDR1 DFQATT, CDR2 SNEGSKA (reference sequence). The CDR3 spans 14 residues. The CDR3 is CSAFFGAEGHTIYF. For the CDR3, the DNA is TGCAGTGCTTTTTTCGGGGCCGAAGGGCACACCATATATTTT.

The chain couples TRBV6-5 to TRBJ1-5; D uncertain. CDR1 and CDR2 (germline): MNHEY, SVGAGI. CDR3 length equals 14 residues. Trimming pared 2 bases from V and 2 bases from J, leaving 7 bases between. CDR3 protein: CASSYRPGNQPQHF. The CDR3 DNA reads TGTGCCAGCAGTTACCGGCCGGGCAATCAGCCCCAGCATTTT.

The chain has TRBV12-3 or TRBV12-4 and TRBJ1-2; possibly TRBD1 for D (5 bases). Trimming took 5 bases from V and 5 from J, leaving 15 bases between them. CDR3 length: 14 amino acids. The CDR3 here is CASSPPRGGYGYTF. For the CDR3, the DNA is TGTGCCAGCAGTCCGCCCCGGGGGGGTTATGGCTACACCTTC.